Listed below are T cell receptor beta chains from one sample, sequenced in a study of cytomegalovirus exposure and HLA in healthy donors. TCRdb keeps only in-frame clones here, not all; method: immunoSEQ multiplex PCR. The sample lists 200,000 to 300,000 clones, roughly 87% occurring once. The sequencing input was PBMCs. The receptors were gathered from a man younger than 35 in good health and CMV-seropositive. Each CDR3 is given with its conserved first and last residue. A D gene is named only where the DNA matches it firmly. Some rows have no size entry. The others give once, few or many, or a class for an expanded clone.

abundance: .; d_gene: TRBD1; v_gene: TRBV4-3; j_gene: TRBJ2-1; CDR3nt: TGCGCCAGCAGCCGGGACAGGAACAATGAGCAGTTCTTC; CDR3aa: CASSRDRNNEQFF
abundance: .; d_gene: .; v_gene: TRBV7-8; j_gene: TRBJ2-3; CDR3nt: TGTGCCAGCAGCTTAGTTGGCGGAACATTCACAGATACGCAGTATTTT; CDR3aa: CASSLVGGTFTDTQYF
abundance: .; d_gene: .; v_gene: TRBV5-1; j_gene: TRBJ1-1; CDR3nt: TGCGCCAGCAGCTTGGCCGTGGAGAACACTGAAGCTTTCTTT; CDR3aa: CASSLAVENTEAFF
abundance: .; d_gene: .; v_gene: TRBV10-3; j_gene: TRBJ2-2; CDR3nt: TGTGCCATCAAGGACAGGGAGGGCGGGGAGCTGTTTTTT; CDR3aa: CAIKDREGGELFF
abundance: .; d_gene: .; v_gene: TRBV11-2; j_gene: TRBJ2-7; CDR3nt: TGTGCCAGCAGCTTAACGGACAGCTCCTACGAGCAGTACTTC; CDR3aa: CASSLTDSSYEQYF
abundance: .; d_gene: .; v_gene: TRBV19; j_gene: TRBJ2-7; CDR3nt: TGTGCCAGTAGACGGGCTCTCTACGACCACGAGCAGTACTTC; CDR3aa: CASRRALYDHEQYF
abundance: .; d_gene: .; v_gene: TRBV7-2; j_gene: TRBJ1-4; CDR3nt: TGTGCCAGCAGATTTACACACAGGGCGGAAGAAAAACTGTTTTTT; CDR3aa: CASRFTHRAEEKLFF
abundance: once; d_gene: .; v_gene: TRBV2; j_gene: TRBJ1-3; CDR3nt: TGTGCCAGCAGAGATCCCCGACAGACAAACTCTGGAAACACCATATATTTT; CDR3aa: CASRDPRQTNSGNTIYF
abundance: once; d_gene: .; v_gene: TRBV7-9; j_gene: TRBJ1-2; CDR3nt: TGTGCCAGCAGCTTAGAACCTGTTGGCTACACCTTC; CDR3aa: CASSLEPVGYTF
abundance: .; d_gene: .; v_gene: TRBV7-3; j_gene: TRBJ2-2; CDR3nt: TGTGCCAGCAGCACAAGAAGTACCGGGGAGCTGTTTTTT; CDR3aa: CASSTRSTGELFF
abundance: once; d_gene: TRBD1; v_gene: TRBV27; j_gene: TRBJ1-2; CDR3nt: TGTGCCAGCAGTCTAACCGGGACAGGGGCTAGAAACTATGGCTACACCTTC; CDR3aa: CASSLTGTGARNYGYTF
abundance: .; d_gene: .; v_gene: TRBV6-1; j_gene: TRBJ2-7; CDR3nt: TGTGCCAGCAGCCTCGTCGGGAAAACCTACGAGCAGTACTTC; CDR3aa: CASSLVGKTYEQYF
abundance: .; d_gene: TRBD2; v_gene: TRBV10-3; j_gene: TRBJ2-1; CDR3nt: TGTGCCATCAGTGCTAGCGGGCTCAATGAGCAGTTCTTC; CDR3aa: CAISASGLNEQFF
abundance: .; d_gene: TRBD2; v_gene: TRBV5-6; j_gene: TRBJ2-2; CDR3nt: TGTGCCAGCAGCTACGGACTAGCGGGCAACACCGGGGAGCTGTTTTTT; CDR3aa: CASSYGLAGNTGELFF
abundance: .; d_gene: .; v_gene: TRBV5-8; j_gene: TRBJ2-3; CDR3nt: TGTGCCAGCAGCCACGATAGGGGGGCAGATACGCAGTATTTT; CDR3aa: CASSHDRGADTQYF
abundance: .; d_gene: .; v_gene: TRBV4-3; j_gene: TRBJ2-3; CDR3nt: TGCGCCAGCAGCCAAGCCCTCACAGATACGCAGTATTTT; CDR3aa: CASSQALTDTQYF
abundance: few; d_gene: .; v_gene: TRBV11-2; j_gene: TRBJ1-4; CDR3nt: TGTGCCAGCAGCTTTAACCTTGGAGGTGAAAAACTGTTTTTT; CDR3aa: CASSFNLGGEKLFF
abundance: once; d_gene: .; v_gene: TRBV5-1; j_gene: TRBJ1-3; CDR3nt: TGCGCCAGCAGCTTGGGGAAGGGGGACACCATATATTTT; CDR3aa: CASSLGKGDTIYF
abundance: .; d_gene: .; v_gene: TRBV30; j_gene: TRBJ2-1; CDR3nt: TGTGCCTGGACTCCGACAGATTACAATGAGCAGTTCTTC; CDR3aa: CAWTPTDYNEQFF
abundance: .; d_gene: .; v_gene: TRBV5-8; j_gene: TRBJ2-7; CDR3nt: TGTGCCAGCAGCTTGGCCCAGGGCTTTGAGGCCACCCCCGGACGCTACGAGCAGTACTTC; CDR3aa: CASSLAQGFEATPGRYEQYF
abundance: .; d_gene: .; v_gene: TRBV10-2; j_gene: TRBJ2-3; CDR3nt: TGCGCCAGCAGTGAGGCTAGCGCTACAGATACGCAGTATTTT; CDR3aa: CASSEASATDTQYF
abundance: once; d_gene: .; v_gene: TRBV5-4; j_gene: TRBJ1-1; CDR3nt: TGTGCCAGCAGCTTGGAGGGGGGAAGGGAAGCTTTCTTT; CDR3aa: CASSLEGGREAFF
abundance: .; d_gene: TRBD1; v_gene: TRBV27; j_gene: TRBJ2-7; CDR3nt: TGTGCCAGCAGTTTGGTAGGGACAGGGTCCTACGAGCAGTACTTC; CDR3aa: CASSLVGTGSYEQYF
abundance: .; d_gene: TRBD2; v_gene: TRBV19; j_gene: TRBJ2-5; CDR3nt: TGTGCCAGTAGCTTGGGAGTAGCGGGGGGAGGAGAGACCCAGTACTTC; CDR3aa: CASSLGVAGGGETQYF
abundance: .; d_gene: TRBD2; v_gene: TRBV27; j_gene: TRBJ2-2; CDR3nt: TGTGCCAGCAGTCCCCTGACTAGCGGGAGGGCCCCCGGGGAGCTGTTTTTT; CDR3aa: CASSPLTSGRAPGELFF
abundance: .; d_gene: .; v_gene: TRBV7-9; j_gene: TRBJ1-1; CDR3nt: TGTGCCAGCAGCTTAGAAGGGGGGAACACTGAAGCTTTCTTT; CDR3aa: CASSLEGGNTEAFF
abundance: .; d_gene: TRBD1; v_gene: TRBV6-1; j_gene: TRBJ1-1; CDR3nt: TGTGCCAGCAGTGAACTGACAGGGTGGAACACTGAAGCTTTCTTT; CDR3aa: CASSELTGWNTEAFF
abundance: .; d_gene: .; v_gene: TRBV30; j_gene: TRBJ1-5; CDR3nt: TGTGCCTCCCTGGAGGTGCGTAGCAATCAGCCCCAGCATTTT; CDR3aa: CASLEVRSNQPQHF
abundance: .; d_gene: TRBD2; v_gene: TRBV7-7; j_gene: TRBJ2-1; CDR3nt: TGTGCCAGCAGCCCAAGCGGGAGCCGGTACAATGAGCAGTTCTTC; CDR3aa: CASSPSGSRYNEQFF
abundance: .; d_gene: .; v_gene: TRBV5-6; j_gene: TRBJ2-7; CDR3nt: TGTGCCAGCAGCTTTCAGCCCTACGAGCAGTACTTC; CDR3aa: CASSFQPYEQYF
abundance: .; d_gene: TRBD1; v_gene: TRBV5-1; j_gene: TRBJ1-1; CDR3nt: TGCGCCAGCAGCCCGGGACAGGGGATGAACACTGAAGCTTTCTTT; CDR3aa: CASSPGQGMNTEAFF
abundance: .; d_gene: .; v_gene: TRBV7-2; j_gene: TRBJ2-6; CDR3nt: TGTGCCAGCAGCTTAGCAAAGGGTTCTGGGGCCAACGTCCTGACTTTC; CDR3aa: CASSLAKGSGANVLTF
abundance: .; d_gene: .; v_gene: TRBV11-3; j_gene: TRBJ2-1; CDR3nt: TGTGCCAGCAGCTCGGGGCGCTACAATGAGCAGTTCTTC; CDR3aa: CASSSGRYNEQFF
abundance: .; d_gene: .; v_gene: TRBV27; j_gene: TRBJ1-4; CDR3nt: TGTGCCAGCAGTCCGGCCAGTGCTAATGAAAAACTGTTTTTT; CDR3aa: CASSPASANEKLFF
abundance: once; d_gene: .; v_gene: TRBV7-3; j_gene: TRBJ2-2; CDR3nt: TGTGCCAGCAGCTTACGGGGTCCCGGGGAGCTGTTTTTT; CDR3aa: CASSLRGPGELFF
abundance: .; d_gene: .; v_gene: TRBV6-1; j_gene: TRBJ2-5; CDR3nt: TGTGCCAGCAGGAGGGACTTCAATGGCGGGGAGACCCAGTACTTC; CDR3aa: CASRRDFNGGETQYF
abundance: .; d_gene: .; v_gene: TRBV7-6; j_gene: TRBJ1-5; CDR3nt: TGTGCCAGCAGCCCAGGGAGGGGATATCAGCCCCAGCATTTT; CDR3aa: CASSPGRGYQPQHF
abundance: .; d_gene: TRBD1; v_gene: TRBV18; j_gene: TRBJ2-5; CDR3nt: TGTGCCAGCTCACCCCGGACAGGGGCCCAAGAGACCCAGTACTTC; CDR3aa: CASSPRTGAQETQYF
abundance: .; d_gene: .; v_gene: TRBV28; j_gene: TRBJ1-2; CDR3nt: TGTGCCAGCAAAGGACATGCTAACTATGGCTACACCTTC; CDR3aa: CASKGHANYGYTF
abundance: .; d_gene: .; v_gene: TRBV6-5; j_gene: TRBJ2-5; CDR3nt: TGTGCCAGCAGCACAGGACCCAGGGGGACCCAGTACTTC; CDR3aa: CASSTGPRGTQYF